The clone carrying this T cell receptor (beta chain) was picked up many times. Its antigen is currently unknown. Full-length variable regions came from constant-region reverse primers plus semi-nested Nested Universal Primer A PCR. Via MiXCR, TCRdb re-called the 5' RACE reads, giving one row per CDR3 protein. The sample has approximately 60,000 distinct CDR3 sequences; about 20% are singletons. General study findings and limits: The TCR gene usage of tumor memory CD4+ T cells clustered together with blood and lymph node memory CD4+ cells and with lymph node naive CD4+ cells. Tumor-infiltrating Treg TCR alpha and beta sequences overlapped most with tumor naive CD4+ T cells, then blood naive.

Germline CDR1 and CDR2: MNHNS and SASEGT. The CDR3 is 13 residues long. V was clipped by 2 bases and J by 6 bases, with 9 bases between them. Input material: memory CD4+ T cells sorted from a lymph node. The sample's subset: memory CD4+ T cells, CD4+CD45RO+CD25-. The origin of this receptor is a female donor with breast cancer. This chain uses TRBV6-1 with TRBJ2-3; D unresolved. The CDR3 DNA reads TGTGCCAGCAGTGAACTGCGCCCCGATACGCAGTATTTT. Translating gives CASSELRPDTQYF.